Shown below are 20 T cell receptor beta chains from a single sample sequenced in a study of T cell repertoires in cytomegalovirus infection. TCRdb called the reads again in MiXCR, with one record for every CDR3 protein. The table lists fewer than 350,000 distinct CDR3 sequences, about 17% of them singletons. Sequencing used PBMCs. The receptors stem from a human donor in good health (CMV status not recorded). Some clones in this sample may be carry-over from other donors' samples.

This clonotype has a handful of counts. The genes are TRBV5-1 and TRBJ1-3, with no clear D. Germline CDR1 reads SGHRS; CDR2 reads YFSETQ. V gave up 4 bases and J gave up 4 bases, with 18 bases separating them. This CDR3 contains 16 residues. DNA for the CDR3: TGCGCCAGCAGCCCAGGAAAGGTCAGAAGAGGAAACACCATATATTTT. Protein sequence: CASSPGKVRRGNTIYF.

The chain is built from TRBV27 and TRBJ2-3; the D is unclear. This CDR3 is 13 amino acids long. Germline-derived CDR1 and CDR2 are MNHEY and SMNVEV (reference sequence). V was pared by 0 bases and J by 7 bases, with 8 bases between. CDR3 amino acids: CASSLSKRYTQYF. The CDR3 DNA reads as TGTGCCAGCAGTTTATCGAAACGCTATACGCAGTATTTT.

The chain's CDR3 is CASSIEGRNTGELFF. CDR3 DNA sequence: TGTGCCAGTAGTATAGAAGGTCGGAACACCGGGGAGCTGTTTTTT. This chain joins TRBV19 and TRBJ2-2; no firm D call. Between the trimmed V and J ends, which lost 0 bases and 1 base, there was a span of 6 bases. Per germline, CDR1 LNHDA and CDR2 SQIVND (reference sequence). The CDR3 has 15 amino acids.

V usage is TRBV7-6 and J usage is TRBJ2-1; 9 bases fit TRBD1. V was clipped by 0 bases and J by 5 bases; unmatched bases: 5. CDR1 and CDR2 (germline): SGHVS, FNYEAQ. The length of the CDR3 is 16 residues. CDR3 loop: CASSLASWTGDNEQFF. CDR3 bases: TGTGCCAGCAGCTTAGCATCTTGGACAGGGGACAATGAGCAGTTCTTC.

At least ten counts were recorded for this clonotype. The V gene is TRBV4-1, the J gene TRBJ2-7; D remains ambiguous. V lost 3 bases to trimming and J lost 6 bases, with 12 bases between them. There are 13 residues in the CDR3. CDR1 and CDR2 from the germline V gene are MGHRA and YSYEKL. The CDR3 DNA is TGCGCCAGCAGCCACCTTGCCCCTACCGAGCAGTACTTC. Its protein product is CASSHLAPTEQYF.

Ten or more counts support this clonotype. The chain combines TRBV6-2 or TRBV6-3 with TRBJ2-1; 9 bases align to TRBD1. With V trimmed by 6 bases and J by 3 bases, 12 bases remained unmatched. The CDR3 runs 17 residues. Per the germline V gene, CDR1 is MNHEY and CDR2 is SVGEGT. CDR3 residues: CASSPRQGEPGYNEQFF. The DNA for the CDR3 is TGTGCCAGCAGCCCACGACAGGGGGAGCCGGGCTACAATGAGCAGTTCTTC.

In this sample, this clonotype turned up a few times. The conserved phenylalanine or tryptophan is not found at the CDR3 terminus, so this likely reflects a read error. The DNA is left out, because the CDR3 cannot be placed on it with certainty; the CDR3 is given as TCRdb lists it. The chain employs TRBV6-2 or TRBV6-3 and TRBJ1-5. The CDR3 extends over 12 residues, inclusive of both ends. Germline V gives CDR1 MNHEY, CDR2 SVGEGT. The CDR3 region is CASSYNARTHVI.

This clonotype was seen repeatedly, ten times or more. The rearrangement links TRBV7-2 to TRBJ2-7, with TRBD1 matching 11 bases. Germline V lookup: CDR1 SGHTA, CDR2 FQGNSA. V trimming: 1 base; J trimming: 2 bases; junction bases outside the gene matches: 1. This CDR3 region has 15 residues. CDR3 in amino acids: CASSLVGQGAYEQYF. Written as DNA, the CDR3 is TGTGCCAGCAGCTTAGTGGGACAGGGGGCCTACGAGCAGTACTTC.

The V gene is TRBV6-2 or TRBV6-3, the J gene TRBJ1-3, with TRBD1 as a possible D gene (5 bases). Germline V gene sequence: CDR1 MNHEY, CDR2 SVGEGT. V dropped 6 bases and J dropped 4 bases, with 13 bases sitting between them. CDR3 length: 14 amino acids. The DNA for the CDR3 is TGTGCCAGCAGGCGCGGGGCGGACGGAAACACCATATATTTT. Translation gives CASRRGADGNTIYF.

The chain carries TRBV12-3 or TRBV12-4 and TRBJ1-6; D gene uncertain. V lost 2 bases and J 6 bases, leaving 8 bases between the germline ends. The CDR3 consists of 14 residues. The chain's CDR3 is CASSLIGFNSPLHF. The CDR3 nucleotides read TGTGCCAGCAGTTTAATAGGATTTAATTCACCCCTCCACTTT.

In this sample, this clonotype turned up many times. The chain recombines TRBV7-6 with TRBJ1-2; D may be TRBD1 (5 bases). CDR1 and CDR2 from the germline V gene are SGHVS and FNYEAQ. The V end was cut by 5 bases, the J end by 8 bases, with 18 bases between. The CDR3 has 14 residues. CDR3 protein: CASSVNPDGDGYTF. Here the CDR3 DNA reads TGTGCCAGCAGCGTCAACCCGGACGGGGACGGCTACACCTTC.

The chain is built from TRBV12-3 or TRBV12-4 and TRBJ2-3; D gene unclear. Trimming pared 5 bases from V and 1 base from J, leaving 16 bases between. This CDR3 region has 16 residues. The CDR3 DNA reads TGTGCCAGCAGTCCCCGTGGAGCCTGGGGCACAGATACGCAGTATTTT. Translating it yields CASSPRGAWGTDTQYF.

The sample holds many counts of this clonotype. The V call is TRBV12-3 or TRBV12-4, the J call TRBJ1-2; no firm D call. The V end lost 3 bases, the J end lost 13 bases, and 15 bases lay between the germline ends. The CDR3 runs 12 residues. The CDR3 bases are TGTGCCAGCAGTTTCTTAGCCAGGCAGTGCACCTTC. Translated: CASSFLARQCTF.

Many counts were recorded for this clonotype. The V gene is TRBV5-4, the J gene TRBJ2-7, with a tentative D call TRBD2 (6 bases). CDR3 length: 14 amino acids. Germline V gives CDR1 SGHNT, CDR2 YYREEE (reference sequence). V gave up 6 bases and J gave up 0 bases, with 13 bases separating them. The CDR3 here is CASTLGGSSYEQYF. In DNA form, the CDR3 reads TGTGCCAGCACCTTAGGAGGGTCCTCCTACGAGCAGTACTTC.

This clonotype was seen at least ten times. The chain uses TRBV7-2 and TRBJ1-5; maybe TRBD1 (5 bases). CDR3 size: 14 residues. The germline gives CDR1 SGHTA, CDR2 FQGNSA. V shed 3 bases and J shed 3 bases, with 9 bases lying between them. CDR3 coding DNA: TGTGCCAGCAGCTTTCAGGGCCCCAATCAGCCCCAGCATTTT. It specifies CASSFQGPNQPQHF.

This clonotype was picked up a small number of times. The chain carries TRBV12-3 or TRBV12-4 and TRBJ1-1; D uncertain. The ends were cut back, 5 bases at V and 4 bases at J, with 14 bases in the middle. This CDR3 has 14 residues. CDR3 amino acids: CASSVAGRGTEAFF. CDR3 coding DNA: TGTGCCAGCAGTGTCGCGGGGAGAGGCACTGAAGCTTTCTTT.

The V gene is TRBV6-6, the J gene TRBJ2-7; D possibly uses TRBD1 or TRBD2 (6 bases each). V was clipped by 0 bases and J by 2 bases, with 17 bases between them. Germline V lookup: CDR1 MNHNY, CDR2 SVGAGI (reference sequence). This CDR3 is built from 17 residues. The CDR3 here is CASSYSPVGGGTYEQYF. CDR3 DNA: TGTGCCAGCAGTTACTCCCCGGTAGGAGGGGGGACCTACGAGCAGTACTTC.

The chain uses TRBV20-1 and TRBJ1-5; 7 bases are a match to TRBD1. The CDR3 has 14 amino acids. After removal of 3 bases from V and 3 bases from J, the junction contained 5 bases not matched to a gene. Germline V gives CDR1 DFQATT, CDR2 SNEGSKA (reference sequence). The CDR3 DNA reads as TGCAGTGCTAGTCTGACAGGGTACAATCAGCCCCAGCATTTT. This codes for CSASLTGYNQPQHF.

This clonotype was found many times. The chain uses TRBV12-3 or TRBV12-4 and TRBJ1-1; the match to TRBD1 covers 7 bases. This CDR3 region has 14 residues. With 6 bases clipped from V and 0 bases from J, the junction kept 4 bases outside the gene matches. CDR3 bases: TGTGCCAGCAGACCACAGGGGTTGAACACTGAAGCTTTCTTT. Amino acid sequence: CASRPQGLNTEAFF.

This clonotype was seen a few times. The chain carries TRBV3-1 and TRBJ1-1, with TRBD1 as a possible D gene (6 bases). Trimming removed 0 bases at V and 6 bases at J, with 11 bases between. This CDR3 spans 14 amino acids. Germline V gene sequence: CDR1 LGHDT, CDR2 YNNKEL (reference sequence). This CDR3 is CASSQESGAPEAFF. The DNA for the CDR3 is TGTGCCAGCAGCCAAGAGTCGGGGGCCCCTGAAGCTTTCTTT.